A single sample is the source of the 18 T cell receptor beta chains below, sequenced in a study of spatial heterogeneity in lung cancer. In TCRdb, the 5' RACE reads were re-called with MiXCR into one record per CDR3 protein. The table lists roughly 14,000 distinct CDR3 sequences, roughly 9.1% of them singletons. This sample's time point: sample taken at primary tumor resection. Sequencing covered unsorted whole RNA taken from tumor, nontumor lung or frozen PBMC. The material sequenced was PBMCs, taken at surgery. These receptor sequences come from a male donor with early-stage non-small cell lung cancer.

By share of the sample, this clonotype is medium-sized. The chain carries TRBV15 and TRBJ2-5; possible D gene TRBD2, 5 bases. The CDR3 is 13 amino acids. The V gene lost 2 bases and the J gene lost 4 bases, with 8 bases spanning the gap. Germline V gene sequence: CDR1 LNHNV, CDR2 YYDKDF (reference sequence). Written as DNA, the CDR3 is TGTGCCACCAGCAGACTAGCTGGAGAGACCCAGTACTTC. This encodes CATSRLAGETQYF.

The chain's CDR3 is CASSLFDPTYEQYF. The CDR3 DNA reads as TGTGCCAGCAGCTTGTTCGACCCCACCTACGAGCAGTACTTC. The chain is built from TRBV5-6 and TRBJ2-7; D is uncertain. CDR3 length: 14 residues. CDR1 and CDR2 from the germline V gene are SGHDT and YYEEEE. V lost 1 base and J lost 2, with 10 bases in between.

This clonotype occurred a few times. The chain couples TRBV5-4 to TRBJ2-2, with D unresolved. V was cut by 0 bases and J by 3 bases, with 6 bases left in between. The CDR3 runs to 14 residues. Germline V gives CDR1 SGHNT, CDR2 YYREEE (reference sequence). In DNA, the CDR3 is TGTGCCAGCAGCTTGGGAGTAGACACCGGGGAGCTGTTTTTT. Translation: CASSLGVDTGELFF.

This clonotype was counted ten times or more. The chain combines TRBV20-1 with TRBJ2-1; maybe TRBD1 (5 bases). CDR1 and CDR2 (germline): DFQATT, SNEGSKA (reference sequence). The V and J ends lost 5 bases and 9 bases respectively, with 20 bases between them. This CDR3 is built from 14 residues. CDR3 DNA: TGCAGTGCTGCCCAGGGATCGATTAACCGTGAGCAGTTCTTC. Its translation: CSAAQGSINREQFF.

This clonotype was seen a few times. The chain links TRBV2 to TRBJ2-1; D assignment may be TRBD1 or TRBD2 (5 bases each). Germline CDR1 SNHLY, CDR2 FYNNEI. The CDR3 sequence is 16 residues long. The V end was cut by 0 bases, the J end by 3 bases, with 12 bases between. CDR3 residues: CASSEASGTLYNEQFF. In nucleotides, the CDR3 is TGTGCCAGCAGTGAAGCTTCCGGGACCCTCTACAATGAGCAGTTCTTC.

This clonotype was found many times. The chain combines TRBV12-3 or TRBV12-4 with TRBJ2-5, with 7 bases that match TRBD1. CDR3 length: 15 amino acids. V gave up 0 bases and J gave up 3 bases; unmatched junction bases: 4. Here the CDR3 reads CASSLAAGTEETQYF. Written as DNA, the CDR3 is TGTGCCAGCAGTTTAGCTGCCGGGACAGAAGAGACCCAGTACTTC.

This clonotype has ten or more counts. The chain uses TRBV29-1 and TRBJ2-2, with unresolved D. Trimming cost V 6 bases and J 3 bases, with 8 bases left between them. There are 12 residues in the CDR3. Germline V CDR1 and CDR2: SQVTM, ANQGSEA. The CDR3 nucleotides read TGCAGCGTCCGCTGGGACACCGGGGAGCTGTTTTTT. Translation gives CSVRWDTGELFF.

This clonotype showed up just a few times. This chain connects TRBV6-2 or TRBV6-3 to TRBJ1-2, with unresolved D. CDR3 length: 13 amino acids. CDR1 and CDR2 from the germline V gene are MNHEY and SVGEGT. Trimming took off 9 bases at V and 0 bases at J, with 11 bases between the two ends. The CDR3 nucleotides read TGTGCCAGTGACAACGGAGCTAACTATGGCTACACCTTC. As protein: CASDNGANYGYTF.

This clonotype was detected a few times. This chain links TRBV6-5 with TRBJ1-2, with D unresolved. Trimming stripped 7 bases from V and 1 base from J, with 10 bases between. The CDR3 has 13 residues. In germline, CDR1 is MNHEY, CDR2 SVGAGI. The CDR3 sequence: CASTNPNNYGYTF. In DNA, the CDR3 is TGTGCCAGCACCAATCCTAATAACTATGGCTACACCTTC.

The V gene is TRBV7-3, the J gene TRBJ2-1; 9 nucleotides align to TRBD2. V lost 5 bases to trimming and J lost 4 bases; unmatched junction nucleotides: 6. This CDR3 contains 15 residues. The germline V gene encodes CDR1 SGHTA and CDR2 FQGTGA. CDR3 sequence (DNA): TGTGCCAGCAGCCCCGTTAGCGGGGGTTACAATGAGCAGTTCTTC. It translates to CASSPVSGGYNEQFF.

The sample holds a few counts of this clonotype. This rearrangement joins TRBV27 to TRBJ2-1, with D tentatively TRBD2 (6 bases). Trimming pared 5 bases from V and 9 bases from J, leaving 11 bases between. The CDR3 has 12 residues. Germline V gene sequence: CDR1 MNHEY, CDR2 SMNVEV (reference sequence). DNA of the CDR3: TGTGCCAGCAGTCCTACTAGCTTTGAGCAGTTCTTC. Translation gives CASSPTSFEQFF.

V and J are TRBV12-3 or TRBV12-4 and TRBJ1-1; D is perhaps TRBD1 (5 bases). Trimming left V 3 bases short and J 5 bases short, with 10 bases between. This CDR3 region has 13 residues. In DNA form, the CDR3 reads TGTGCCAGCAGTTTCAGGGTCCGGACTGAAGCTTTCTTT. It yields the protein CASSFRVRTEAFF.

This clonotype was picked up many times. V usage is TRBV25-1 and J usage is TRBJ1-4; tentatively, D is TRBD1 (5 bases). V was trimmed by 5 bases and J by 6 bases, leaving 13 bases between them. The CDR3 has 14 amino acids. Germline V lookup: CDR1 MGHDK, CDR2 SYGVNS. CDR3 coding DNA: TGTGCCAGCAGTAGACAGTCAAACGATGAAAAACTGTTTTTT. It encodes CASSRQSNDEKLFF.

This clonotype was picked up many times. The CDR3 sequence: CSVATLPGVYEQYF. The DNA of the CDR3 is TGCAGCGTTGCCACCCTCCCCGGGGTCTACGAGCAGTACTTC. The chain recombines TRBV29-1 with TRBJ2-7, with D perhaps TRBD2 (5 bases). Germline CDR1 SQVTM, CDR2 ANQGSEA. V was shortened by 4 bases and J by 3 bases, with 16 bases between the two germline ends. CDR3 size: 14 residues.

In its sample, this clonotype was seen a few times. The gene calls are TRBV29-1 and TRBJ2-1; 10 nucleotides align to TRBD2. Germline V gives CDR1 SQVTM, CDR2 ANQGSEA. The CDR3 runs to 14 residues. Losses at the gene ends were 5 bases for V and 7 bases for J; bases not matched to a gene: 8. CDR3 nucleotides: TGCAGCGTTTCCCTAGCGGGGGTTCGGAATGAGCAGTTCTTC. This gives the protein CSVSLAGVRNEQFF.

This clonotype was counted at least ten times. This chain connects TRBV3-1 to TRBJ2-1; 13 nucleotides agree with TRBD2. The CDR3 runs to 15 residues. Trimming at V came to 4 bases and at J to 10 bases, leaving 7 bases not matched to a gene. Per germline, CDR1 LGHDT and CDR2 YNNKEL (reference sequence). The CDR3 region is CASSPQGTSGNEQFF. In DNA form, the CDR3 reads TGTGCCAGCAGCCCACAGGGGACTAGCGGGAACGAGCAGTTCTTC.

This clonotype was seen more than once but under ten times. The chain has TRBV3-1 and TRBJ2-6; no reliable D call. Trimming stripped 0 bases from V and 3 bases from J, with 0 bases between. Germline values: CDR1 LGHDT, CDR2 YNNKEL (reference sequence). This CDR3 has 13 residues. The CDR3 bases are TGTGCCAGCAGCCAAGATGGGGCCAACGTCCTGACTTTC. Translated, it gives CASSQDGANVLTF.

In its sample, this clonotype was seen many times. The V and J genes are TRBV28 and TRBJ1-6; D remains ambiguous. The germline V gene has CDR1 MDHEN and CDR2 SYDVKM. CDR3 size: 13 residues. The ends were cut back, 7 bases at V and 10 bases at J, with 14 bases in the middle. The CDR3 DNA reads as TGTGCCAGCACCCTTGAGTGGCGCTCACCCCTCCACTTT. This encodes CASTLEWRSPLHF.